This record covers a single T cell receptor beta chain. Its antigen is undetermined. This CDR3 is 19 amino acids long. Specified time point: patch test 1, 2 weeks after DPC sensitization. Sample treatment: therapeutic diphenylcyclopropenone sensitization with weekly scalp DPC. The data originate from a study of human T cells and chemical hapten exposure. Overall study results and limits: Versus controls, significantly more large CDR3 similarity clusters arose from expanded TCRs.

Unique molecular identifiers were affixed to discrete cDNA molecules within the library. In the authors' workflow: TCR counts had a median of about 99,000 per sample and spanned roughly 20,000 to 690,600. One entry per CDR3 protein, called by TCRdb with MiXCR from the RACE reads. TCRdb's processing, not the authors', yielded these V and J calls. The table shows fewer than 150,000 distinct CDR3 sequences, with roughly an eighth occurring only once. The sequences come from whole blood, collected in connection with sensitization to the hapten diphenylcyclopropenone (DPC). This TCR was sampled from a man younger than 35 with alopecia areata. Some clones in this sample may be carry-over from other donors' samples. This chain uses TRBV21-1 with TRBJ1-5; the table's D call of TRBD1 was not tested on the DNA. TRBV21-1 is shown as a pseudogene. The CDR3 bases are TGTGCCAGCAGCAACGACGAAATGGTCCCTCAGCTATGGGATCAGCCCCAGCATTTT. It encodes CASSNDEMVPQLWDQPQHF.